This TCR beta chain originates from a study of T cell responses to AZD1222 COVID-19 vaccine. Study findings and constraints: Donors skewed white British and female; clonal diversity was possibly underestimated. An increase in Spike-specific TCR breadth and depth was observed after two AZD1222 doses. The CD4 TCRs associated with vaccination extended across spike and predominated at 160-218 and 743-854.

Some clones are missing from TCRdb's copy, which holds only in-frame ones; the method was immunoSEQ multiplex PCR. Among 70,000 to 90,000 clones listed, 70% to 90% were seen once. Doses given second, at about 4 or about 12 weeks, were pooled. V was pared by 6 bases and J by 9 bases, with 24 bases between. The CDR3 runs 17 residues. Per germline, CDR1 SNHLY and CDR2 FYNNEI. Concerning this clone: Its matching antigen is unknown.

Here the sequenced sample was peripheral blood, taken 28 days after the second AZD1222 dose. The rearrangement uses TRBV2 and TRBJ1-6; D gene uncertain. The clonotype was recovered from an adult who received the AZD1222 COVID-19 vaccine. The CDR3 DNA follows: TGTGCCAGCAGCGTCGGGAAGAGGGCCAAAGGGATTTCACCCCTCCACTTT. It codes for CASSVGKRAKGISPLHF.